Each of the 6 T cell receptor beta chains below was sequenced from the same sample in a study of T cells in Graves' hyperthyroidism and ophthalmopathy. TCR beta CDR3 regions were amplified from RNA. HTBI primers were employed in a first-round RT-PCR of the TCR CDR3. TCRdb recomputed calls from the multiplex PCR reads with MiXCR, one row per CDR3 protein. Among hundreds of thousands of distinct CDR3 sequences listed, around 15% were seen once. The sequenced sample was blood. These receptors all come from a woman in her 30s with Graves' hyperthyroidism.

The chain employs TRBV29-1 and TRBJ2-1; TRBD2 matches 12 bases. This CDR3 has 13 residues. The ends lost 4 bases at V and 7 bases at J; junction bases unmatched: 2. Germline assignment: CDR1 SQVTM and CDR2 ANQGSEA. The CDR3: CSVGTSGRNEQFF. The CDR3 DNA is TGCAGCGTTGGAACTAGCGGGAGGAATGAGCAGTTCTTC.

The gene calls are TRBV27 and TRBJ2-7, with a weak D call TRBD2 (5 bases). The CDR3 loop spans 16 amino acids. V gave up 5 bases and J gave up 3 bases, with 20 bases separating them. Germline V CDR1 and CDR2: MNHEY, SMNVEV (reference sequence). The chain's CDR3 is CASSALMGGLGYEQYF. As DNA, the CDR3 is TGTGCCAGCAGTGCCCTTATGGGCGGGTTAGGCTACGAGCAGTACTTC.

This clonotype has only a few counts. This sequence joins TRBV6-2 or TRBV6-3 and TRBJ1-2, with D possibly matching TRBD1 (6 bases). CDR1 is MNHEY and CDR2 is SVGEGT in the germline V gene. The CDR3 runs to 14 residues. V dropped 4 bases and J dropped 1 base, with 10 bases sitting between them. CDR3 bases: TGTGCCAGCAGTTTGAGGGACAATAACTATGGCTACACCTTC. Translation: CASSLRDNNYGYTF.

The rearrangement joins TRBV2 to TRBJ1-4; D is uncertain. This CDR3 is built from 13 residues. Trimming took 6 bases from V and 4 from J, leaving 9 bases between them. The V gene's germline CDR1 is SNHLY and CDR2 FYNNEI. The CDR3 here is CASSRRNNEKLFF. Written as DNA, the CDR3 is TGTGCCAGCAGCAGACGGAATAATGAAAAACTGTTTTTT.

The genes are TRBV4-2 and TRBJ1-3; D uncertain. Germline values: CDR1 LGHNA, CDR2 YNFKEQ. This CDR3 contains 15 residues. Trimming stripped 4 bases from V and 2 bases from J, with 12 bases between. The CDR3 is CASSLRSSPGNTIYF. Here the CDR3 DNA reads TGTGCCAGCAGCCTCCGTTCTTCGCCTGGAAACACCATATATTTT.

V usage is TRBV7-2 and J usage is TRBJ2-7, with D perhaps TRBD1 or TRBD2 (5 bases each). Germline V lookup: CDR1 SGHTA, CDR2 FQGNSA. The V end was cut by 5 bases, the J end by 9 bases, with 17 bases between. The CDR3 spans 13 residues. CDR3 sequence (DNA): TGTGCCAGCAGCCCCCGGGACGGCGGCTGGCAGTACTTC. Translated: CASSPRDGGWQYF.